This is a list of T cell receptor beta chains from one sample in a study of patients and donors after allogeneic stem cell transplantation. TCRdb re-analysed the RT-PCR reads in MiXCR, keeping a single row per CDR3 protein. In the table there are 400,000 to 450,000 distinct CDR3 sequences, 15% to 20% of which are singletons. Sample: blood, either unsorted or a sorted T cell fraction (not recorded which). All receptors come from a human donor who was either an allogeneic HSCT recipient or a stem cell or donor lymphocyte infusion donor (not recorded which). It is not recorded whose cells these are; they may come from a transplant donor. Both conserved end residues are trimmed from each CDR3. For some rows the clone size is stated as once, few or many, or as a class when expanded; others skip it.

clone size: few
V gene: TRBV4-2
J gene: TRBJ1-4
CDR3 length: 16
CDR3 protein: ASSQGTRRSATNEKLF

clone size: -
V gene: TRBV19
J gene: TRBJ2-3
CDR3 length: 12
CDR3 protein: ASRNDRSTDTQY

clone size: -
V gene: TRBV11-3
J gene: TRBJ1-6
CDR3 length: 15
CDR3 protein: ASSLRRAGTGDSPLH

clone size: few
V gene: TRBV4-3
J gene: TRBJ1-5
CDR3 length: 12
CDR3 protein: ASSQERDPGPQH

clone size: many
V gene: TRBV29-1
J gene: TRBJ2-1
CDR3 length: 10
CDR3 protein: SVENVFNEQF

clone size: -
V gene: TRBV10-3
J gene: TRBJ2-7
CDR3 length: 13
CDR3 protein: AISDGQGWGYEQY

clone size: few
V gene: TRBV11-3
J gene: TRBJ2-2
CDR3 length: 13
CDR3 protein: ASSLRDLSTGELF

clone size: few
V gene: TRBV7-9
J gene: TRBJ2-7
CDR3 length: 13
CDR3 protein: ASKGLAGPSYEQY

clone size: -
V gene: TRBV5-8
J gene: TRBJ2-3
CDR3 length: 12
CDR3 protein: ASSLERETDTQY

clone size: many
V gene: TRBV7-9
J gene: TRBJ2-2
CDR3 length: 8
CDR3 protein: ASSLGELF

clone size: -
V gene: TRBV6-1
J gene: TRBJ2-3
CDR3 length: 14
CDR3 protein: ASSNLLAGVTDTQY

clone size: -
V gene: TRBV20-1
J gene: TRBJ1-5
CDR3 length: 13
CDR3 protein: SARACGTGGCPQH

clone size: many
V gene: TRBV4-2
J gene: TRBJ2-5
CDR3 length: 13
CDR3 protein: ASSQVPEVQETQY

clone size: -
V gene: TRBV5-6
J gene: TRBJ1-4
CDR3 length: 14
CDR3 protein: ASSLAQAATNEKLF

clone size: few
V gene: TRBV3-1
J gene: TRBJ2-6
CDR3 length: 13
CDR3 protein: ASRMTKDGANVLT

clone size: once
V gene: TRBV5-1
J gene: TRBJ2-7
CDR3 length: 12
CDR3 protein: ASSPLGKGLEQY

clone size: many
V gene: TRBV12-3/TRBV12-4
J gene: TRBJ2-5
CDR3 length: 12
CDR3 protein: ASSYRGPGETQY

clone size: few
V gene: TRBV4-1
J gene: TRBJ1-2
CDR3 length: 16
CDR3 protein: ASSQSLPGLLSERGYT